One and the same sample provided the 30 T cell receptor beta chains below, sequenced in a study of a mutant IDH1 vaccine in newly diagnosed glioma (dated by TCRdb to the early 2020s). Receptor amplification or capture employed the immunoSEQ multiplex PCR assay. The table comes from immuneACCESS by way of TCRdb, which keeps in-frame sequences with V and J called. Part of the clones is missing from these tables; in studies checked, under half for an unresolved V gene and the rest for unknown reasons. The sample table shows under 15,000 clones, and just over 75% are seen once. The ten top clones hold roughly 4% of the sample. The intended sense of this specimen's time point label: week 47, end of study. A 20-mer mutant IDH1 peptide at 300 micrograms in Montanide made up each vaccine dose, which was injected subcutaneously together with topical imiquimod. For these receptors, no antigen is known. The source was PBMCs, collected from a glioma patient whose treatment included an IDH1 peptide vaccine. The source is a woman aged 40 to 49 with glioma.

The table lists this clone with a few counts. The chain employs TRBV2 and TRBJ2-2; no reliable D call. V was clipped by 5 bases and J by 3 bases, with 4 bases between them. The CDR3 sequence is 12 residues long. Germline V gene data show CDR1 as SNHLY and CDR2 as FYNNEI. For the CDR3, the DNA is TGTGCCAGCAGTTTGGACACCGGGGAGCTGTTTTTT. Residues: CASSLDTGELFF.

The V call is TRBV7-3, the J call TRBJ2-1; no clear D gene. This CDR3 contains 15 residues. The V end lost 0 bases, the J end lost 7 bases, and 13 bases lay between the germline ends. Germline V gene lookup returns CDR1 SGHTA and CDR2 FQGTGA. CDR3 sequence (DNA): TGTGCCAGCAGCTTAACACACCACCCTAGTAATGAGCAGTTCTTC. The encoded protein is CASSLTHHPSNEQFF.

V gene TRBV9 combines with J gene TRBJ2-2; D gene ambiguous. V lost 0 bases and J lost 4, with 7 bases in between. Germline CDR1 reads SGDLS; CDR2 reads YYNGEE. The CDR3 runs to 14 residues. Here the CDR3 reads CASSVGGSTGELFF. The CDR3 DNA sequence: TGTGCCAGCAGCGTAGGGGGTAGCACCGGGGAGCTGTTTTTT.

This clone was recorded once. The chain links TRBV7-2 to TRBJ1-1; possibly TRBD1 for D (6 bases). The V and J ends lost 0 bases and 4 bases respectively, with 12 bases between them. The CDR3 loop spans 15 amino acids. Germline V CDR1 and CDR2: SGHTA, FQGNSA. The DNA of the CDR3 is TGTGCCAGCAGCTTAGCGCATAGGGGGGGCACTGAAGCTTTCTTT. It is translated as CASSLAHRGGTEAFF.

The rearrangement uses TRBV9 and TRBJ1-1; no definite D call. Germline values: CDR1 SGDLS, CDR2 YYNGEE. V gave up 0 bases and J gave up 3 bases, with 12 bases separating them. The CDR3 length is 15 residues. This CDR3 is CASSVVGFGDTEAFF. In DNA form, the CDR3 reads TGTGCCAGCAGCGTAGTAGGATTCGGGGACACTGAAGCTTTCTTT.

The chain employs TRBV5-1 and TRBJ2-5, with a weak D call TRBD2 (6 bases). Germline V gene sequence: CDR1 SGHRS, CDR2 YFSETQ. The CDR3 is 15 amino acids. The V end lost 0 bases, the J end lost 3 bases, and 12 bases lay between the germline ends. CDR3 DNA sequence: TGCGCCAGCAGCTTGGCCTTGGGGGGTAAAGAGACCCAGTACTTC. This codes for CASSLALGGKETQYF.

The chain links TRBV6-1 to TRBJ1-1, with D tentatively TRBD1 (6 bases). The length of the CDR3 is 12 residues. Germline V gives CDR1 MNHNS, CDR2 SASEGT. V lost 8 bases to trimming and J lost 6 bases, with 13 bases between them. The CDR3 DNA sequence: TGTGCCAGCCCGGACAGTTACTCTGAAGCTTTCTTT. Amino acids: CASPDSYSEAFF.

In nucleotides, the CDR3 is TGCGCCAGCAGCGTAGGCTTGCGTCAGCCCCAGCATTTT. Amino acid sequence: CASSVGLRQPQHF. The V and J genes are TRBV5-1 and TRBJ1-5, with D uncertain. Germline V gives CDR1 SGHRS, CDR2 YFSETQ. The ends were cut back, 4 bases at V and 6 bases at J, with 11 bases in the middle. The CDR3 is 13 amino acids.

The J gene is TRBJ2-5, the V gene TRBV11-2; D unclear. Looked up from germline, CDR1 is SGHAT and CDR2 is FQNNGV. The V gene lost 10 bases and the J gene lost 4 bases, with 16 bases spanning the gap. The CDR3 runs to 13 residues. The chain's CDR3 is CATSEPRIETQYF. The CDR3 DNA reads as TGTGCCACCTCCGAGCCACGTATAGAGACCCAGTACTTC.

The chain combines TRBV18 with TRBJ1-1, with D maybe TRBD1 (6 bases). Trimming cost V 1 base and J 2 bases, with 17 bases left between them. In germline, CDR1 is KGHSH, CDR2 LQKENI. CDR3 length: 17 residues. Here the CDR3 reads CASSPLPGYRENTEAFF. CDR3 sequence (DNA): TGTGCCAGCTCACCACTTCCGGGGTACAGGGAAAACACTGAAGCTTTCTTT.

The chain links TRBV5-1 to TRBJ1-4; no clear D. Per germline, CDR1 SGHRS and CDR2 YFSETQ. V was clipped by 0 bases and J by 6 bases, with 3 bases between them. This CDR3 has 12 residues. CDR3 nucleotide sequence: TGCGCCAGCAGCTTGGATTATGAAAAACTGTTTTTT. The encoded protein is CASSLDYEKLFF.

The gene calls are TRBV27 and TRBJ1-2; TRBD1 agrees at 9 bases. Germline assignment: CDR1 MNHEY and CDR2 SMNVEV (reference sequence). The J segment lost 7 bases and the V segment lost 2 bases, leaving 5 bases of the junction unmatched. This CDR3 spans 14 amino acids. The CDR3: CASSLGTGLGGYTF. The CDR3 DNA sequence: TGTGCCAGCAGTTTAGGGACAGGGCTCGGTGGCTACACCTTC.

The V call is TRBV6-5, the J call TRBJ2-5, with unresolved D. Per the germline V gene, CDR1 is MNHEY and CDR2 is SVGAGI. Trimming stripped 2 bases from V and 4 bases from J, with 8 bases between. The CDR3 is 13 amino acids. This CDR3 is CASSYGPGETQYF. CDR3 sequence (DNA): TGTGCCAGCAGTTACGGGCCTGGAGAGACCCAGTACTTC.

This sequence joins TRBV6-5 and TRBJ2-2; a weak D match, TRBD2 (5 bases). Germline CDR1 is MNHEY and CDR2 is SVGAGI. The CDR3 covers 15 residues. The V gene lost 5 bases and the J gene lost 3 bases, with 13 bases spanning the gap. The CDR3 region has the DNA TGTGCCAGCAGTCGGCTTGAGGGCGACACCGGGGAGCTGTTTTTT. It yields the protein CASSRLEGDTGELFF.

CDR3: CASSDSYEQYF. CDR3 nucleotides: TGTGCCAGCTCGGACAGCTACGAGCAGTACTTC. This chain links TRBV18 with TRBJ2-7; D may be TRBD1 (6 bases). The germline V and J ends were trimmed by 6 bases and 3 bases, with 6 bases remaining between them. In germline, CDR1 is KGHSH, CDR2 LQKENI. The CDR3 is 11 residues long.

This clone was observed a handful of times. The same CDR3 also results from other DNA sequences found in this sample. The chain carries TRBV5-1 and TRBJ2-1, with 8 bases fitting TRBD1. The CDR3 is 15 residues long. With 1 base clipped from V and 4 bases from J, the junction kept 4 bases outside the gene matches. Germline V gene data show CDR1 as SGHRS and CDR2 as YFSETQ. CDR3 sequence: CASSLIRGPYNEQFF. The DNA of the CDR3 is TGCGCCAGCAGCTTGATCAGGGGGCCATACAATGAGCAGTTCTTC.

The rearrangement links TRBV14 to TRBJ1-2; D unresolved. The CDR3 contains 15 residues. Looked up from germline, CDR1 is SGHDN and CDR2 is FVKESK. V was clipped by 4 bases and J by 6 bases, with 18 bases between them. CDR3 DNA sequence: TGTGCCAGCAGCCGGAACTGGCTCCCTTCCGATGGCTACACCTTC. Translating gives CASSRNWLPSDGYTF. Full variable domain (rest looked up from reference TRBV14 and TRBJ1-2): EAGVTQFPSHSVIEKGQTVTLRCDPISGHDNLYWYRRVMGKEIKFLLHFVKESKQDESGMPNNRFLAERTGGTYSTLKVQPAELEDSGVYFCASSRNWLPSDGYTFGSGTRLTVV.

The chain carries TRBV18 and TRBJ1-5; D call uncertain. Per germline, CDR1 KGHSH and CDR2 LQKENI. This CDR3 contains 15 residues. Trimming stripped 6 bases from V and 0 bases from J, with 12 bases between. In nucleotides, the CDR3 is TGTGCCAGCTCGCAGAGAGGAGATAGCAATCAGCCCCAGCATTTT. It yields the protein CASSQRGDSNQPQHF. Variable domain in full (rest from reference TRBV18 and TRBJ1-5): NAGVMQNPRHLVRRRGQEARLRCSPMKGHSHVYWYRQLPEEGLKFMVYLQKENIIDESGMPKERFSAEFPKEGPSILRIQQVVRGDSAAYFCASSQRGDSNQPQHFGDGTRLSIL.

V is TRBV5-6 and J is TRBJ1-2; 9 nucleotides agree with TRBD1. The CDR3 is made up of 16 amino acids. Per germline, CDR1 SGHDT and CDR2 YYEEEE. With 0 bases clipped from V and 1 base from J, the junction kept 4 bases outside the gene matches. Written as DNA, the CDR3 is TGTGCCAGCAGCTTGGGGGACAGGGAGGATAACTATGGCTACACCTTC. The encoded protein is CASSLGDREDNYGYTF.

The table lists this clone with a count of one. The CDR3: CASSLGGAGEQFF. CDR3 coding DNA: TGTGCCAGCAGCTTAGGAGGGGCCGGTGAGCAGTTCTTC. This chain connects TRBV7-2 to TRBJ2-1; either TRBD1 or TRBD2 may supply D (5 bases each). Trimming left V 1 base short and J 9 bases short, with 10 bases between. There are 13 residues in the CDR3. Germline V gene sequence: CDR1 SGHTA, CDR2 FQGNSA. The full variable domain, completed using reference TRBV7-2 and TRBJ2-1, is GAGVSQSPSNKVTEKGKDVELRCDPISGHTALYWYRQSLGQGLEFLIYFQGNSAPDKSGLPSDRFSAERTGGSVSTLTIQRTQQEDSAVYLCASSLGGAGEQFFGPGTRLTVL.

To note about this clone: Germline is not matched at one junction end, which may reflect a read error. This chain joins TRBV7-7 and TRBJ1-3; D remains unclear. This CDR3 spans 14 amino acids. Germline assignment: CDR1 SSHAT and CDR2 FNYEAQ (reference sequence). CDR3 amino acids: CASSLALGGNTIYF. Written as DNA, the CDR3 is TGTGCTAGCAGCTTAGCGCTTGGCGGAAACACCATATATTTT.

This clone has a handful of counts. The chain recombines TRBV5-4 with TRBJ2-2, with 7 positions matching TRBD1. Germline-derived CDR1 and CDR2 are SGHNT and YYREEE (reference sequence). V dropped 2 bases and J dropped 6; count of bases not matched to a gene: 1. The CDR3 is 13 amino acids. In DNA form, the CDR3 reads TGTGCCAGCAGCTTCCAGGGGGCCGGGGAGCTGTTTTTT. It specifies CASSFQGAGELFF.

V gene TRBV5-4 combines with J gene TRBJ1-1; a possible D gene is TRBD1 (5 bases). The CDR3 sequence is 12 residues long. The V gene lost 3 bases and the J gene lost 8 bases, with 11 bases spanning the gap. Germline V gene lookup returns CDR1 SGHNT and CDR2 YYREEE (reference sequence). This chain's CDR3 is CASSSGPREAFF. In nucleotides, the CDR3 is TGTGCCAGCAGCTCGGGACCGAGGGAAGCTTTCTTT.

The chain combines TRBV4-3 with TRBJ2-5, with TRBD1 as a possible D gene (5 bases). CDR3 length: 15 residues. Per the germline V gene, CDR1 is LGHNA and CDR2 is YSLEER. V lost 4 bases and J 2 bases, leaving 14 bases between the germline ends. The CDR3 spells CASSPHQGLQETQYF. The CDR3 region has the DNA TGCGCCAGCAGCCCCCACCAGGGTCTACAAGAGACCCAGTACTTC.

The V and J genes are TRBV28 and TRBJ2-7; TRBD2 agrees at 8 bases. CDR1 is MDHEN and CDR2 is SYDVKM in the germline V gene. The CDR3 has 14 amino acids. Trimming removed 4 bases from V and 5 bases from J; junction bases left unmatched: 7. CDR3 in amino acids: CASSSTSELNEQYF. The CDR3 coding sequence is TGTGCCAGCAGTTCGACTAGCGAGCTGAACGAGCAGTACTTC.

The chain carries TRBV2 and TRBJ2-5; D possibly corresponds to TRBD1 (5 bases). TRBJ2-7 explains the end of the DNA better; the J call may be wrong. The CDR3 covers 14 residues. Germline V gene lookup returns CDR1 SNHLY and CDR2 FYNNEI. CDR3 coding DNA: TGTGCCAGCAGCCCTCCGGACAAGACCTACGAGCAGTACTTC. This encodes CASSPPDKTYEQYF.

The chain uses TRBV2 and TRBJ1-5, with a tentative D call TRBD1 (5 bases). The length of the CDR3 is 14 residues. Germline CDR1 is SNHLY and CDR2 is FYNNEI. V was cut by 4 bases and J by 6 bases, with 13 bases left in between. The CDR3 DNA reads TGTGCCAGCAGTGGCCTAGGGACCTCTCAGCCCCAGCATTTT. Its protein product is CASSGLGTSQPQHF.

CDR3 in amino acids: CASSRGGLETQYF. The CDR3 DNA follows: TGCGCCAGCAGCCGGGGGGGTTTGGAGACCCAGTACTTC. The chain joins TRBV4-3 to TRBJ2-5, with TRBD2 matching over 7 bases. J lost 5 bases, V lost 4 bases, and 4 bases had no gene match. The CDR3 extends over 13 amino acids. Germline V CDR1 and CDR2: LGHNA, YSLEER.

This rearrangement joins TRBV7-8 to TRBJ2-3, with 9 bases identical to TRBD1. The V gene end was trimmed by 1 base and the J gene end by 6 bases; junction bases not matched to a gene: 5. The CDR3 totals 15 residues. The germline V gene encodes CDR1 SGHVS and CDR2 FQNEAQ. CDR3 sequence (DNA): TGTGCCAGCAGCTTAGTTGGGACAGGGTCCGATACGCAGTATTTT. Amino acid sequence: CASSLVGTGSDTQYF.

This chain links TRBV13 with TRBJ1-1, with D uncertain. Deletions cut 6 bases from V and 0 bases from J, with 8 bases between. This CDR3 contains 13 residues. Looked up from germline, CDR1 is PRHDT and CDR2 is FYEKMQ (reference sequence). The CDR3 DNA reads TGTGCCAGCAGTAGCGCGATGAACACTGAAGCTTTCTTT. This translates into CASSSAMNTEAFF.